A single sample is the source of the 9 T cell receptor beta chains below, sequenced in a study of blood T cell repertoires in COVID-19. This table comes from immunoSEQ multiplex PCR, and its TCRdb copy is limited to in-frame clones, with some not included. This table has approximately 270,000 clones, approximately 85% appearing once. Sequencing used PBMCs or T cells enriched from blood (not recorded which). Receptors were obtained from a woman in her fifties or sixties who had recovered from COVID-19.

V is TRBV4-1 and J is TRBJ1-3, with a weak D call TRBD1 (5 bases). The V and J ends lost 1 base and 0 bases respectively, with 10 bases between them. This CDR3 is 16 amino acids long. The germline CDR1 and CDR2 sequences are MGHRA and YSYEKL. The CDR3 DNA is TGCGCCAGCAGCCAAGGGGACTTAGGCTCTGGAAACACCATATATTTT. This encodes CASSQGDLGSGNTIYF.

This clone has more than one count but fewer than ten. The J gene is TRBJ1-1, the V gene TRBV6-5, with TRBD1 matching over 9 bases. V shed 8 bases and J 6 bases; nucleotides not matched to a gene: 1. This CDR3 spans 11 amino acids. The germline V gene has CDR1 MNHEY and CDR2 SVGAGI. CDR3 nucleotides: TGTGCCAGCCGGACAGGGGCTGAAGCTTTCTTT. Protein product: CASRTGAEAFF.

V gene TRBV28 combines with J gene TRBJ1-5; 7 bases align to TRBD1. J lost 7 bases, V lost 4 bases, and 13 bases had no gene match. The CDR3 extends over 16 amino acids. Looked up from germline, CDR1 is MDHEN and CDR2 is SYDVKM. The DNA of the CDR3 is TGTGCCAGCAGTTCTCCTAAGACAGGGTTCGGCCAGCCCCAGCATTTT. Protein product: CASSSPKTGFGQPQHF.

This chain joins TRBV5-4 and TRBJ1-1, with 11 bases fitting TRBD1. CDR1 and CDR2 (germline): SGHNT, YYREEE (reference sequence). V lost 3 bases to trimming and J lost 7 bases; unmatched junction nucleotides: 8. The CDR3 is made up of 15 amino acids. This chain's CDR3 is CASSYLDRGRGEAFF. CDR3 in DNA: TGTGCCAGCAGCTACCTGGACAGGGGGCGGGGTGAAGCTTTCTTT.

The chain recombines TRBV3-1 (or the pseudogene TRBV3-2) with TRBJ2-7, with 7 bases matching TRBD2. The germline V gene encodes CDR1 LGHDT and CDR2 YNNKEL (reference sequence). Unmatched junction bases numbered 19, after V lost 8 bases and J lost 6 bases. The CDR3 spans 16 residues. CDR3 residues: CASGSSGPQRSGEQYF. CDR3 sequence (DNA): TGTGCCAGCGGGTCTAGCGGCCCACAAAGGTCGGGCGAGCAGTACTTC.

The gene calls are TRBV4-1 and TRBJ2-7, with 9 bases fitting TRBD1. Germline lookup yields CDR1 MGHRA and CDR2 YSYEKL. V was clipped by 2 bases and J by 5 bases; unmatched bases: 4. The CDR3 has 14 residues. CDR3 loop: CASSQPGQGHEQYF. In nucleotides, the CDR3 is TGCGCCAGCAGCCAACCGGGACAGGGCCACGAGCAGTACTTC.

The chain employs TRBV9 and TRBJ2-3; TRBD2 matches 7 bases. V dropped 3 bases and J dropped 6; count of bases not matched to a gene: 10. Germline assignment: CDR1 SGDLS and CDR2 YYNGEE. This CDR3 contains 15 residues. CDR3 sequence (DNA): TGTGCCAGCAGCGAGCGGGGAGTTGGGCCGGATACGCAGTATTTT. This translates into CASSERGVGPDTQYF.

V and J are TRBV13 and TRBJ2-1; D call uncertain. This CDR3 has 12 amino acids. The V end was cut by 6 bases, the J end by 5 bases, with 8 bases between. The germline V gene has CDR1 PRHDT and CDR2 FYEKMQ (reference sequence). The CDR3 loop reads CASRAEHNEQFF. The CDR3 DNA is TGTGCCAGCAGGGCCGAACACAATGAGCAGTTCTTC.

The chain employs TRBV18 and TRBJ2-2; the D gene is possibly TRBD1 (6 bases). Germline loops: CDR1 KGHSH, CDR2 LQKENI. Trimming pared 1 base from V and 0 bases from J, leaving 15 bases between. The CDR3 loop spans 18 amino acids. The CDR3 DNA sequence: TGTGCCAGCTCACCACGAGAAAGGCAGGGGCCGAACACCGGGGAGCTGTTTTTT. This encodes CASSPRERQGPNTGELFF.